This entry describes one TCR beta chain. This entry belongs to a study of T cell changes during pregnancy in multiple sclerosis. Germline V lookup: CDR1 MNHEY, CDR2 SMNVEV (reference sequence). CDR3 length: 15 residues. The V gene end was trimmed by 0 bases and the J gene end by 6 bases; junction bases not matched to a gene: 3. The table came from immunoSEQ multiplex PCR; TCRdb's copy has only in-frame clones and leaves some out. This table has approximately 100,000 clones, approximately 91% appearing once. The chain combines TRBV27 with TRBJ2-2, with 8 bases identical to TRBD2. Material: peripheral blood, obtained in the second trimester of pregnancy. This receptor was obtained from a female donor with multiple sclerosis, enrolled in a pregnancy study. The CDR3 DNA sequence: TGTGCCAGCAGTTTATCCAGCGGGAGTTCCGGGGAGCTGTTTTTT. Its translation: CASSLSSGSSGELFF.